Detailed here is one T cell receptor beta chain. Using immunoSEQ multiplex PCR, the repertoire was profiled, and TCRdb retains in-frame clones only, with some absent. The table has more than 90,000 clones, about 77% seen once. This sample stems from a study of blood T cell repertoires in COVID-19. The CDR3 covers 13 residues. Per the germline V gene, CDR1 is SEHNR and CDR2 is FQNEAQ (reference sequence). V was pared by 3 bases and J by 5 bases, with 11 bases between. The sequenced sample was peripheral blood. The clonotype comes from a woman aged 80 or over with acute or convalescent COVID-19. This sequence joins TRBV7-9 and TRBJ2-7; D possibly corresponds to TRBD2 (5 bases). This CDR3 reads CASSFRGNHEQYF. CDR3 DNA: TGTGCCAGCAGCTTCCGGGGAAACCACGAGCAGTACTTC.